This T cell receptor beta chain came from a study of OX40 agonist ivuxolimab in advanced cancers. As for the study in general: It was permissible to have had prior anti-PD-1, anti-PD-L1 or anti-CTLA-4 therapy, and around 43% had some. General study findings and limits: Clonal expansion from baseline to week 6 occurred in both CD4+ and CD8+ T cells. Some of the lowest clonal expansion was seen in partial responders at 0.1-3.0 mg/kg.

Germline-derived CDR1 and CDR2 are SGHNT and YYREEE (reference sequence). V lost 2 bases to trimming and J lost 3 bases; unmatched junction nucleotides: 7. CDR3 length: 15 amino acids. TCRdb's table, derived via immunoSEQ multiplex PCR, lists solely in-frame clones and lacks some. The sample gives tens of thousands of clones, about 88% of which show up once; about 12% is in the top ten. Of note for this clone: Antigen: not known.

The source of this sequence is an adult with an advanced solid tumor such as melanoma, head and neck, liver or kidney cancer. The V gene is TRBV5-4, the J gene TRBJ2-5, with TRBD2 identical over 7 bases. The material was CD4+ or CD8+ T cells sorted from blood, obtained in a trial of the OX40 agonist ivuxolimab. Written as DNA, the CDR3 is TGTGCCAGCAGCTTTTTCGGGGCGGGAGAAGAGACCCAGTACTTC. It is translated as CASSFFGAGEETQYF.